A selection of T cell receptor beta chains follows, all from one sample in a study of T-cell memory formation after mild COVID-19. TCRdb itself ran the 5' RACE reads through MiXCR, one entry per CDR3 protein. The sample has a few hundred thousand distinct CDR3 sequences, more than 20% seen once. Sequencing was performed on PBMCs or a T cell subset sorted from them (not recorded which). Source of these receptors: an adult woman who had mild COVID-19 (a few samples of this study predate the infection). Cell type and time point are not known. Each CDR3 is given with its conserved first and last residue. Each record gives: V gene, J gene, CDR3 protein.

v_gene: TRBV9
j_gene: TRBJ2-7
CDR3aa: CASSGGQDEHGAISYEQYF

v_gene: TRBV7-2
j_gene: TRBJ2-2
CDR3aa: CASSVSGNAGELFF

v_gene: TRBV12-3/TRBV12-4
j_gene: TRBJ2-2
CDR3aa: CATMGRNTGELFF

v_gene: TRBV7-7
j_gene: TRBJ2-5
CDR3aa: CASSFRGAGETQYF

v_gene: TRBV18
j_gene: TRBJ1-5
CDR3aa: CASSPAGPAGFVPQHF

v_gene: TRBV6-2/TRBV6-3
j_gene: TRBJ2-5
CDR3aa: CASSFFSAGQETQYF

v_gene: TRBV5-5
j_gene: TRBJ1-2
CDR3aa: CASSFDINYGYTF

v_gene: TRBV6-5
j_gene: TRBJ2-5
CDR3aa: CASSYPGGSVETQYF

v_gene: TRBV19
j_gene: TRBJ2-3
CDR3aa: CASSHLRGRGITDTQYF

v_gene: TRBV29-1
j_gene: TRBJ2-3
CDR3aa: CSVETMLDTQYF

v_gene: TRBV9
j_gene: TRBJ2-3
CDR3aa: CASSSGGTSGRALGDTQYF

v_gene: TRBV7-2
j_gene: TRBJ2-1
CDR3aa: CASGAAAYNEQFF

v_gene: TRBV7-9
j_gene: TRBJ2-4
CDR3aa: CASSFLAGEGSSGNIQYF

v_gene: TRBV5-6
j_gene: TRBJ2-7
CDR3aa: CASSFLYGQGGYEQYF

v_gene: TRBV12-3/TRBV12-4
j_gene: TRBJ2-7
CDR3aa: CASSPHEGDEQYF

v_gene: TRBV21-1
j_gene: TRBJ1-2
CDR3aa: CASRGTGICYGYTF

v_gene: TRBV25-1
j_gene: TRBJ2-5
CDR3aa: CASGIDRAAQETQYF

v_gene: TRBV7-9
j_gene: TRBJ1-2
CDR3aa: CASSLPGQPYYTF

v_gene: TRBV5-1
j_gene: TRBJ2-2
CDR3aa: CASSLVAANTGELFF

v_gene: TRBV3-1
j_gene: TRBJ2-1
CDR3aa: CASSRARGVLYNEQFF

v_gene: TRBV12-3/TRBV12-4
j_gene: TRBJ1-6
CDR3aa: CASSNRDTGYSPEF

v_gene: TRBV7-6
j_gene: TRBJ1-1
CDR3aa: CASSLWGTGRDTEAFF

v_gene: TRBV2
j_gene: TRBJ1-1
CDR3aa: CASSEMGAGGTEAFF

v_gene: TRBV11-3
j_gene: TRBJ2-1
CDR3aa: CASSPNRSGGASYNEQFF

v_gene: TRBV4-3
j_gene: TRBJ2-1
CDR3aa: CASSRNPPTSSFYNEQFF

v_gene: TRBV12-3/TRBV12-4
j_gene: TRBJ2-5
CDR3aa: CASSPRRRVETQYF

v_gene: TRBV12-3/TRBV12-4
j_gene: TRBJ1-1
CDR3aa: CASSSGGGLAFF

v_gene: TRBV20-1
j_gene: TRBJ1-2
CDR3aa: CSARDKYGYTF

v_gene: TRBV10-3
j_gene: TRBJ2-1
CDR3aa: CAINQAGSSYNEQFF

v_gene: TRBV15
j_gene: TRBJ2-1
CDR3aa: CATSSDPGQVLWQFF

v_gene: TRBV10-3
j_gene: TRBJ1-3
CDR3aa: CAISRDSGNTIYF

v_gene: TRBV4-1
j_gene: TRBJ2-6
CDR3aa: CASSQAPRNSGANVLTF

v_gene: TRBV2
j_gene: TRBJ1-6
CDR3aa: CASIVVTGTGVSPLHF

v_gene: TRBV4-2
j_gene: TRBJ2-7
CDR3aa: CASSTAGANSYEQYF

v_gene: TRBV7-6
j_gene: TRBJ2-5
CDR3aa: CASSQQGGRETQYF

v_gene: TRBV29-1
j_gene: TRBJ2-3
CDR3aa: CSVEGLAGPEGATQYF

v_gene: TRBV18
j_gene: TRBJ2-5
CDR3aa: CASSPIGTSGQETQYF

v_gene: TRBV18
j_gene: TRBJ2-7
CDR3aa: CASSPPTGLYEQYF

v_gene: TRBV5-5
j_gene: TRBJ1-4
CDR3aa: CASSLGGQGREKLFF

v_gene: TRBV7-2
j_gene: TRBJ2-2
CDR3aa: CASSPMWVVAGANTGELFF

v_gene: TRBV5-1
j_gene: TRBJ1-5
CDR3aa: CASSQGSRNQPQHF

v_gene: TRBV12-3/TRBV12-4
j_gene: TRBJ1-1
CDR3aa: CASSLDRSEAFF

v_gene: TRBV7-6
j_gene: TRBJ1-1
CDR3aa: CASSSSRTGVLNTEAFF

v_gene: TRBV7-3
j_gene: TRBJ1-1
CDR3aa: CASSTGQMNTEAFF

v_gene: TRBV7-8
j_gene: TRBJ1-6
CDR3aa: CASSLGVNSPLHF

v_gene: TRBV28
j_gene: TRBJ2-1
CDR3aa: CASGRLAAYNEQFF

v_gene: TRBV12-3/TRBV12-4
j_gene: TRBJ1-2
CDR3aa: CASSLRPGQGYTF

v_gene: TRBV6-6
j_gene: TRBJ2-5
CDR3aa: CASSYRGTPKQETQYF

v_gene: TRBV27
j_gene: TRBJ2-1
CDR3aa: CASSPGTGEGEQFF

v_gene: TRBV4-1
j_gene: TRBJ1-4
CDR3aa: CASSQDRTAAVSLFF

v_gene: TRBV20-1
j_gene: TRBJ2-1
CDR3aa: CSATHTANNEQFF

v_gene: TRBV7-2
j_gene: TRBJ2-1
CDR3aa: CASSLERGRARHF

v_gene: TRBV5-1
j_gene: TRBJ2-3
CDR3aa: CASSLVAGHTDTQYF

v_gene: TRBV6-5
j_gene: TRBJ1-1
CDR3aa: CASSQGGGGETEAFF

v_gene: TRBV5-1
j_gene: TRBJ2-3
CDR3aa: CASSLKRASGVSTDTQYF

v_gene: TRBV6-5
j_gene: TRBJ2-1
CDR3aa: CASSYGAPPRDEQFF

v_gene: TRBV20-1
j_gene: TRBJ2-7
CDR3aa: CSAPDRGQDEQYF